The 10 T cell receptor beta chains below were found in one sample sequenced in a study of blood T cell repertoires in COVID-19. Clones were read by immunoSEQ multiplex PCR, and TCRdb kept only the in-frame ones, dropping some. The sample lists 60,000 to 85,000 clones; about 85% were seen once. Sample: peripheral blood. The source of these receptors is a man aged 55 to 69 with COVID-19, enrolled during active disease.

This clone was seen once. This chain connects TRBV5-6 to TRBJ2-2; TRBD1 aligns across 12 bases. Trimming removed 5 bases from V and 1 base from J; junction bases left unmatched: 6. The germline V gene encodes CDR1 SGHDT and CDR2 YYEEEE. CDR3 size: 17 residues. CDR3 bases: TGTGCCAGCAGGGGGACAGGGGGCGCAAAGAACACCGGGGAGCTGTTTTTT. This gives the protein CASRGTGGAKNTGELFF.

This chain uses TRBV10-3 with TRBJ2-3; the D gene is possibly TRBD2 (5 bases). This CDR3 has 13 amino acids. Between the trimmed V and J ends, which lost 10 bases and 0 bases, there was a span of 11 bases. Germline CDR1 ENHRY, CDR2 SYGVKD. The CDR3 nucleotides read TGTGCCACTCATCAGCGGAGCACAGATACGCAGTATTTT. This codes for CATHQRSTDTQYF.

In DNA, the CDR3 is TGTGCCAGCAGTTTCGGACAGGGTTCTGGAAACACCATATATTTT. This translates into CASSFGQGSGNTIYF. The rearrangement joins TRBV27 to TRBJ1-3; 8 bases line up with TRBD1. The CDR3 consists of 15 residues. V lost 3 bases, J lost 1 base, and 2 bases stayed unmatched. The V gene's germline CDR1 is MNHEY and CDR2 SMNVEV (reference sequence).

The chain carries TRBV5-1 and TRBJ2-2; D perhaps matches TRBD2 (7 bases). CDR1 SGHRS and CDR2 YFSETQ come from the germline V gene. With 6 bases removed from V and 4 bases from J, the gap between germline ends came to 10 bases. This CDR3 has 13 residues. The CDR3, as DNA: TGCGCCAGCAATAGGGGGGGCACCGGGGAGCTGTTTTTT. It specifies CASNRGGTGELFF.

This clone has just a few counts. The chain employs TRBV30 and TRBJ1-5; a possible D gene is TRBD1 (6 bases). Trimming pared 0 bases from V and 1 base from J, leaving 10 bases between. The CDR3 runs to 15 residues. Germline CDR1 and CDR2: GTSNPN and SVGIG (reference sequence). The CDR3 coding sequence is TGTGCCTGGAGTGTAGGGGGGGCCAGCAATCAGCCCCAGCATTTT. It translates to CAWSVGGASNQPQHF.

The chain has TRBV6-4 and TRBJ1-1; D remains ambiguous. Trimming removed 4 bases from V and 2 bases from J, with 8 bases in between. The CDR3 has 13 residues. Germline V CDR1 and CDR2: MRHNA, SNTAGT. The CDR3 reads CASSAGSNTEAFF. CDR3 coding DNA: TGTGCCAGCAGTGCTGGTAGCAACACTGAAGCTTTCTTT.

This clone was detected a few times. The CDR3 here is CASSPTPGTGHTEAFF. In nucleotides, the CDR3 is TGTGCCAGCAGTCCTACTCCCGGGACAGGTCACACTGAAGCTTTCTTT. The gene calls are TRBV28 and TRBJ1-1; TRBD1 matches 8 bases. Germline trimming cut 5 bases from V and 3 bases from J; bases unmatched to any gene: 11. The CDR3 extends over 16 amino acids. From germline, CDR1 is MDHEN and CDR2 SYDVKM.

The V call is TRBV6-5, the J call TRBJ1-1; 8 bases align to TRBD1. J gave up 2 bases and V 9 bases, and 5 bases lay outside the gene matches. CDR1 MNHEY and CDR2 SVGAGI come from the germline V gene. The CDR3 spans 13 residues. This CDR3 is CASGQGQNTEAFF. In DNA form, the CDR3 reads TGTGCCAGTGGACAGGGTCAAAACACTGAAGCTTTCTTT.

The chain links TRBV7-9 to TRBJ1-1; D possibly corresponds to TRBD1 (5 bases). This CDR3 is 13 amino acids long. Per the germline V gene, CDR1 is SEHNR and CDR2 is FQNEAQ (reference sequence). Trimming removed 3 bases at V and 5 bases at J, with 10 bases between. The CDR3 DNA reads TGTGCCAGCAGCTTGGGAGGGGAGACTGAAGCTTTCTTT. This codes for CASSLGGETEAFF.

The V call is TRBV7-9, the J call TRBJ1-6; 9 bases fit TRBD1. With V trimmed by 0 bases and J by 8 bases, 5 bases remained unmatched. The germline CDR1 and CDR2 sequences are SEHNR and FQNEAQ (reference sequence). The CDR3 runs 16 residues. Written as DNA, the CDR3 is TGTGCCAGCAGCTTAGCTACAGGGGGCGCGCATTCACCCCTCCACTTT. Translation: CASSLATGGAHSPLHF.